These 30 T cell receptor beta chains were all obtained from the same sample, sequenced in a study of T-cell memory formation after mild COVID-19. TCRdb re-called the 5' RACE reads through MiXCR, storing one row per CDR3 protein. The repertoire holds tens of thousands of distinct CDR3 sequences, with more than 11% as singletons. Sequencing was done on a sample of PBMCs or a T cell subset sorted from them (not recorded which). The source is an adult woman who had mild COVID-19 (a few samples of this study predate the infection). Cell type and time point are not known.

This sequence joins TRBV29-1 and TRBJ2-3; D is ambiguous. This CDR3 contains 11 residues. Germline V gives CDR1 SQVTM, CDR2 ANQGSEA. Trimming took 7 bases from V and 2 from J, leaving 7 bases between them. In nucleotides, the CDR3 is TGCAGCGCCTCGGACACAGATACGCAGTATTTT. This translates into CSASDTDTQYF.

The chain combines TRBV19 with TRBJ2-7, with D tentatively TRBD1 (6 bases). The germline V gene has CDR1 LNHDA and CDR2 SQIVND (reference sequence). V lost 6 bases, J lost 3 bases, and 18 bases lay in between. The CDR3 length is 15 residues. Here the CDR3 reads CASRGRDTILYEQYF. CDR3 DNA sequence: TGTGCCAGTAGGGGTCGGGACACCATCCTCTACGAGCAGTACTTC.

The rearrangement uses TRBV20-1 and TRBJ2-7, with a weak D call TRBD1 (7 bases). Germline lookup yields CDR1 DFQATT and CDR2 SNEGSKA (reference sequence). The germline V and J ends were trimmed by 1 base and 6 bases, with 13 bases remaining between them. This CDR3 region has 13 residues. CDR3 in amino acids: CSARGFQGGEQYF. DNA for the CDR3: TGCAGTGCTAGAGGCTTCCAGGGGGGCGAGCAGTACTTC.

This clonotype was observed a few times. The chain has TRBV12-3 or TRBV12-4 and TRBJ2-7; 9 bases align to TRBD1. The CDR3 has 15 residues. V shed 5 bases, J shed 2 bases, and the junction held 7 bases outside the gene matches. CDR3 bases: TGTGCCAGCAGTCCCGGGACAGGGCTGCCCTACGAGCAGTACTTC. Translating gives CASSPGTGLPYEQYF.

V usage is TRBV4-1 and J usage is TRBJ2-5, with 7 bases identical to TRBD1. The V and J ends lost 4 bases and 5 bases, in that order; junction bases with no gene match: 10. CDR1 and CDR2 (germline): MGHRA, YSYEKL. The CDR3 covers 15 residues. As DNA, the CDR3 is TGCGCCAGCAGCCGGAACTCAGGGGGTTGGGAGACCCAGTACTTC. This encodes CASSRNSGGWETQYF.

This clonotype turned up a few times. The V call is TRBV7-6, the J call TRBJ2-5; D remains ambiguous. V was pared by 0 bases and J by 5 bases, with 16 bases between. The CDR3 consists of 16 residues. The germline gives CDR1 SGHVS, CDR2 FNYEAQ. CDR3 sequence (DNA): TGTGCCAGCAGCTTAGCGCGGTCTTTTCCGGTGGAGACCCAGTACTTC. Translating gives CASSLARSFPVETQYF. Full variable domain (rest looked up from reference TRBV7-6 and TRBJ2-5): GAGVSQSPRYKVTKRGQDVALRCDPISGHVSLYWYRQALGQGPEFLTYFNYEAQQDKSGLPNDRFSAERPEGSISTLTIQRTEQRDSAMYRCASSLARSFPVETQYFGPGTRLLVL.

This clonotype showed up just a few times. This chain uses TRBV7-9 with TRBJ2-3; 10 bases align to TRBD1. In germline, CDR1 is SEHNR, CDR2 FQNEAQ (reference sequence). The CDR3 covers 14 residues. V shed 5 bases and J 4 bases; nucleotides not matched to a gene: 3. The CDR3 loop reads CASSRGTGADTQYF. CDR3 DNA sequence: TGTGCCAGCAGCCGAGGGACAGGGGCAGATACGCAGTATTTT.

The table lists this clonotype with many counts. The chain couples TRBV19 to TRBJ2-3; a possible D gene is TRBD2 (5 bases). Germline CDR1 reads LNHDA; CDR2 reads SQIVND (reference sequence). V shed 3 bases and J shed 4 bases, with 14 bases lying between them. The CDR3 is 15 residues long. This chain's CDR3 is CASSIRASLADTQYF. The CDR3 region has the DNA TGTGCCAGTAGTATTAGGGCTAGCCTAGCAGATACGCAGTATTTT.

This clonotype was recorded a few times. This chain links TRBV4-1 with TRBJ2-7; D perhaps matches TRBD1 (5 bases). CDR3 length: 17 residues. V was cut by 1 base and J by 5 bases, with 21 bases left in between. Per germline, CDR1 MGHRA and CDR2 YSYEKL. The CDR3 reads CASSQAPGAEGAHEQYF. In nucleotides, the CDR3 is TGCGCCAGCAGCCAAGCCCCCGGTGCAGAAGGGGCCCACGAGCAGTACTTC.

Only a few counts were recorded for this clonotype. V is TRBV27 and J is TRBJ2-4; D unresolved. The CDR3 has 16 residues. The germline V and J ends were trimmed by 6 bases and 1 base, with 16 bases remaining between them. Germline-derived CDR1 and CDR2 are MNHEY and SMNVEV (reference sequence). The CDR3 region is CASSPTVPGAKNIQYF. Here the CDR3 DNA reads TGTGCCAGCAGCCCGACCGTACCTGGGGCCAAAAACATTCAGTACTTC.

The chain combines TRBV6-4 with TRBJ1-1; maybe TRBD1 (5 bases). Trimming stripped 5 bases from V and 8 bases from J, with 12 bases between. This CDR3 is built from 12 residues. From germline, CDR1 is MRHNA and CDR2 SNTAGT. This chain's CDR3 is CASSLGGVEAFF. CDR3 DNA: TGTGCCAGCAGTCTTGGGGGGGTGGAAGCTTTCTTT.

The CDR3 DNA follows: TGTGCCAGCAGCACCAAACAGGGGGCGGACGCCTACGAGCAGTACTTC. As protein: CASSTKQGADAYEQYF. The rearrangement links TRBV6-6 to TRBJ2-7, with TRBD1 matching 9 bases. Per germline, CDR1 MNHNY and CDR2 SVGAGI (reference sequence). V trimming: 6 bases; J trimming: 2 bases; junction bases outside the gene matches: 11. This CDR3 is 16 amino acids long.

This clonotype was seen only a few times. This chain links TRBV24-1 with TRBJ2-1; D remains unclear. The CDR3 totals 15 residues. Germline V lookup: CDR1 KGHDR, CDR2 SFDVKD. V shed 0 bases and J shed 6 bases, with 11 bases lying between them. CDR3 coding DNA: TGTGCCACCAGTGATTTGCAAGGCCCCATCAATGAGCAGTTCTTC. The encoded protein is CATSDLQGPINEQFF.

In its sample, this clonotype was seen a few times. The CDR3 reads CASSLVPGDNSPLHF. The CDR3 nucleotides are TGTGCCAGCAGCTTAGTACCTGGGGATAATTCACCCCTCCACTTT. The V gene is TRBV7-2, the J gene TRBJ1-6; no reliable D call. The V and J ends lost 1 base and 5 bases respectively, with 9 bases between them. CDR1 is SGHTA, CDR2 FQGNSA, per germline. The CDR3 totals 15 residues.

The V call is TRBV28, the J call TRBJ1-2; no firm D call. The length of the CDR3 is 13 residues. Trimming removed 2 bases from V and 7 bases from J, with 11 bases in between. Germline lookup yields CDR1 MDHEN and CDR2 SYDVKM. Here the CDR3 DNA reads TGTGCCAGCAGTTTACCGGCCGTAGTTGGCTACACCTTC. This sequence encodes CASSLPAVVGYTF.

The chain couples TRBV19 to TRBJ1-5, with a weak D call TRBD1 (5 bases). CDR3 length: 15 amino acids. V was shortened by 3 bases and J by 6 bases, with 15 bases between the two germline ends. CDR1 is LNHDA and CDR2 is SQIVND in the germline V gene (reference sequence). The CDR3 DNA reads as TGTGCCAGTAGTATGTATCGGGGGTCGGTTCAGCCCCAGCATTTT. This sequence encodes CASSMYRGSVQPQHF. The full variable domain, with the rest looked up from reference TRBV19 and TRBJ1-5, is DGGITQSPKYLFRKEGQNVTLSCEQNLNHDAMYWYRQDPGQGLRLIYYSQIVNDFQKGDIAEGYSVSREKKESFPLTVTSAQKNPTAFYLCASSMYRGSVQPQHFGDGTRLSIL.

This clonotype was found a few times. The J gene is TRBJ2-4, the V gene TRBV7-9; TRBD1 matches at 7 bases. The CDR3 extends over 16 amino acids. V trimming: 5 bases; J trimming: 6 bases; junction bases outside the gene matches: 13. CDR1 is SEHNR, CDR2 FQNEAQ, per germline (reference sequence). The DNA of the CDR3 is TGTGCCAGCAGCCCTGAGCTTAACCGGGACAGAAACATTCAGTACTTC. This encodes CASSPELNRDRNIQYF.

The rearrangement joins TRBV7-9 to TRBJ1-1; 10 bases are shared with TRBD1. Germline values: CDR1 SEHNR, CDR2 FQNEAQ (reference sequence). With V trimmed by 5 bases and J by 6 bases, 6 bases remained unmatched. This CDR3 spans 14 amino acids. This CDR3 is CASSPGTGEPEAFF. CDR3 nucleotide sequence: TGTGCCAGCAGCCCCGGGACAGGGGAACCTGAAGCTTTCTTT.

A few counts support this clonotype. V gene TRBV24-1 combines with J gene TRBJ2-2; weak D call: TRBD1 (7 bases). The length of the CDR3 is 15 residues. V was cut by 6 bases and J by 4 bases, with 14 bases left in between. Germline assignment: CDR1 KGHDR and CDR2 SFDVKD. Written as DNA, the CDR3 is TGTGCCACCAGTCCAGGGGGGCAAGGCACCGGGGAGCTGTTTTTT. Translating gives CATSPGGQGTGELFF.

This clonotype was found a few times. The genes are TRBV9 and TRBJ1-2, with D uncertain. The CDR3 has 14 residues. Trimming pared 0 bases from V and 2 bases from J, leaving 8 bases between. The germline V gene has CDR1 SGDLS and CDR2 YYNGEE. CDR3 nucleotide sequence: TGTGCCAGCAGCGTAGGTACAGAGAACTATGGCTACACCTTC. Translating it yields CASSVGTENYGYTF.

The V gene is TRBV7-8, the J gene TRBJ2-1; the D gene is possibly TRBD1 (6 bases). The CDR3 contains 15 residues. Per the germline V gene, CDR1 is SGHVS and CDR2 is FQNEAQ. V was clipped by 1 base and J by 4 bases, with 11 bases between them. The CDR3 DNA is TGTGCCAGCAGCTTAGAACAGGGCATTTACAATGAGCAGTTCTTC. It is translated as CASSLEQGIYNEQFF.

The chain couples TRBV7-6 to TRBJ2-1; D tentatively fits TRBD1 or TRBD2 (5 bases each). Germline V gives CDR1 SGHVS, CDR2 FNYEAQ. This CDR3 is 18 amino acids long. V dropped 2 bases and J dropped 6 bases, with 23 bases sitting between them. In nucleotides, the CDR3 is TGTGCCAGCAGCTTAACCACCGGGACGGCTCTACTCACCAATGAGCAGTTCTTC. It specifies CASSLTTGTALLTNEQFF.

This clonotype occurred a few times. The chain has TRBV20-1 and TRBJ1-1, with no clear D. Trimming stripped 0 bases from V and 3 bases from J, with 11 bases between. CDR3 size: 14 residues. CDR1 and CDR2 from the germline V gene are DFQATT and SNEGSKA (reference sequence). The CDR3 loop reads CSARDTRLDTEAFF. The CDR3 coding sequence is TGCAGTGCTAGAGATACCAGGCTGGACACTGAAGCTTTCTTT.

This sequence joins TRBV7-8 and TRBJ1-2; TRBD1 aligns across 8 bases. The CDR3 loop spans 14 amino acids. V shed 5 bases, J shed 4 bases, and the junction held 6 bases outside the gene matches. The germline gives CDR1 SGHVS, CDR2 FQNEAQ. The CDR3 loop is CASSPTGGSYGYTF. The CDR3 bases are TGTGCCAGCAGCCCTACAGGGGGAAGCTATGGCTACACCTTC.

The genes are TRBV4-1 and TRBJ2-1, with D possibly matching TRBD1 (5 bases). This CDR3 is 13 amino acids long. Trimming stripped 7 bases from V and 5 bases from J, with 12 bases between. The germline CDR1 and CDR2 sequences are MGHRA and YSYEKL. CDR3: CASKGAVDNEQFF. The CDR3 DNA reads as TGCGCCAGCAAAGGGGCGGTGGACAATGAGCAGTTCTTC.

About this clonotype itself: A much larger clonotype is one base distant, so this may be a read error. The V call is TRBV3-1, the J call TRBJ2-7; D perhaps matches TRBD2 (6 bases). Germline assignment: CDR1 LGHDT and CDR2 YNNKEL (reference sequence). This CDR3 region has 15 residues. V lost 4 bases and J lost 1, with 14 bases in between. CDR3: CASSPRASASYEQYF. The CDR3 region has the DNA TGTGCCAGCAGCCCCCGGGCTAGCGCTTCCTACGAGCAGTACTTC.

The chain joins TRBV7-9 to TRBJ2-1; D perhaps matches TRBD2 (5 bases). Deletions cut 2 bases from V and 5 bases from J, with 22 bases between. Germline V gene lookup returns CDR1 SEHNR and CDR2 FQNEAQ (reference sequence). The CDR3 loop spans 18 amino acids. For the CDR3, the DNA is TGTGCCAGCAGCTTAATCTGGAATTTCGGTAGGGAGAACAATGAGCAGTTCTTC. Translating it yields CASSLIWNFGRENNEQFF.

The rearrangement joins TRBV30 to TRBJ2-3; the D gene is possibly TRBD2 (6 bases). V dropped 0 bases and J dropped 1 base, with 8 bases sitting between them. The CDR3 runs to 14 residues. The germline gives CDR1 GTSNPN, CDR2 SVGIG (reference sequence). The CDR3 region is CAWSVGGGTDTQYF. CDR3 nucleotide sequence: TGTGCCTGGAGTGTTGGCGGGGGCACAGATACGCAGTATTTT.

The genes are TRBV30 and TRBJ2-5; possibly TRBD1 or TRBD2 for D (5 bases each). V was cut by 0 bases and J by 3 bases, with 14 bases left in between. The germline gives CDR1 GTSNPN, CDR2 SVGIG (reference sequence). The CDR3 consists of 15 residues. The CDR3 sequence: CAWSVVGGQKETQYF. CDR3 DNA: TGTGCCTGGAGTGTCGTTGGGGGTCAAAAAGAGACCCAGTACTTC.

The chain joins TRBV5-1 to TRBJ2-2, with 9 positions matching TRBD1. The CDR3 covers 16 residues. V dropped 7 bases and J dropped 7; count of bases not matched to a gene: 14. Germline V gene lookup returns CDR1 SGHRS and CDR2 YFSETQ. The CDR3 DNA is TGCGCCAGCCGATTAGACGGGACAGGGCTCTACGGGGAGCTGTTTTTT. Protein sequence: CASRLDGTGLYGELFF.